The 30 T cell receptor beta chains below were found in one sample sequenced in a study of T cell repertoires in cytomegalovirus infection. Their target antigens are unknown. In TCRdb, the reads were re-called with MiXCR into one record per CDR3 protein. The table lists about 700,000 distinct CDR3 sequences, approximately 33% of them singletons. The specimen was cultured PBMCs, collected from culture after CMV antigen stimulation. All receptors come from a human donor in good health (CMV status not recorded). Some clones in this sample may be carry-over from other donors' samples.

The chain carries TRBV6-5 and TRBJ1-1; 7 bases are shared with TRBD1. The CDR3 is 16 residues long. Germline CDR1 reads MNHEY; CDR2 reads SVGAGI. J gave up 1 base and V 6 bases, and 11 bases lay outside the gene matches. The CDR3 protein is CASRSPTGQKNTEAFF. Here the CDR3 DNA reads TGTGCCAGCAGGTCACCGACAGGGCAGAAGAACACTGAAGCTTTCTTT.

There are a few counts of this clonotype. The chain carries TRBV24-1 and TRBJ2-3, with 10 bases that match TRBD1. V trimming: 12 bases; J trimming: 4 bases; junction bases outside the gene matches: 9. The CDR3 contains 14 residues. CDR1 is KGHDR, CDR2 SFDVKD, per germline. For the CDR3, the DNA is TGTGCCTCGTCCGGGACAGGGGTTCCAGATACGCAGTATTTT. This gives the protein CASSGTGVPDTQYF.

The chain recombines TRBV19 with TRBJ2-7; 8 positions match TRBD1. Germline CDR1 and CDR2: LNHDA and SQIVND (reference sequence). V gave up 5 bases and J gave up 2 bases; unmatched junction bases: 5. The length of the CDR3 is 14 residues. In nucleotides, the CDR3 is TGTGCCAGTAGTTTAAACAGGGGGACCTACGAGCAGTACTTC. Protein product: CASSLNRGTYEQYF.

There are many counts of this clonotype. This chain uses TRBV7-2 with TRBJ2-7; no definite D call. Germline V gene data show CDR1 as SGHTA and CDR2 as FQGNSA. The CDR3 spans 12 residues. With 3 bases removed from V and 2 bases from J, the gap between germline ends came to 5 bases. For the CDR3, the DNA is TGTGCCAGCAGCTTGGCCGCCTACGAGCAGTACTTC. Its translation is CASSLAAYEQYF.

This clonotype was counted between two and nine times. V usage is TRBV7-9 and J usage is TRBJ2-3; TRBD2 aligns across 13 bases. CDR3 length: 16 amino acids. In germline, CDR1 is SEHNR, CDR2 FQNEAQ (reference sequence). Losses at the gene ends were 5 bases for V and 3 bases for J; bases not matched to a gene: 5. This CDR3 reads CASSRTSGGGTDTQYF. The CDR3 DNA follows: TGTGCCAGCAGCAGGACTAGCGGGGGAGGGACAGATACGCAGTATTTT. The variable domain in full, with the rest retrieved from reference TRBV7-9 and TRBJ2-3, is DTGVSQNPRHKITKRGQNVTFRCDPISEHNRLYWYRQTLGQGPEFLTYFQNEAQLEKSRLLSDRFSAERPKGSFSTLEIQRTEQGDSAMYLCASSRTSGGGTDTQYFGPGTRLTVL.

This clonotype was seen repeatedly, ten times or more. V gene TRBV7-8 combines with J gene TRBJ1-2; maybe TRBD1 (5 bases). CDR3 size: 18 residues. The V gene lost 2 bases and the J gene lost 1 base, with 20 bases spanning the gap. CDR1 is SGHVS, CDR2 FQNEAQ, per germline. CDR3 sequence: CASSLYGGTQQLNYGYTF. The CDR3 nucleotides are TGTGCCAGCAGCTTATATGGGGGAACTCAACAACTTAACTATGGCTACACCTTC.

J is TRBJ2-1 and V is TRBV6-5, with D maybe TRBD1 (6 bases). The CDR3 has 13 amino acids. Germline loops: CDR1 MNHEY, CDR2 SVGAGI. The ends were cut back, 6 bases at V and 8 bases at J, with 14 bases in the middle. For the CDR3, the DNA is TGTGCCAGCAGCCAGGGGTTGCGGGATGAGCAGTTCTTC. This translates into CASSQGLRDEQFF.

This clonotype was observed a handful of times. CDR3 nucleotides: TGTGCCAGCAGCTCCGCCGTAGAGGGCGCGGGAGAAATGAATACGCAGTATTTT. Translation gives CASSSAVEGAGEMNTQYF. This chain uses TRBV7-6 with TRBJ2-3; 7 positions agree with TRBD2. The V gene's germline CDR1 is SGHVS and CDR2 FNYEAQ. This CDR3 has 18 residues. V shed 4 bases, J shed 7 bases, and the junction held 20 bases outside the gene matches.

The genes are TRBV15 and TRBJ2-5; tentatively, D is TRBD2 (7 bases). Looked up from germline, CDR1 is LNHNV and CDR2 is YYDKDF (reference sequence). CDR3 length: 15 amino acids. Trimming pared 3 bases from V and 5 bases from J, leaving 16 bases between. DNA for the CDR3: TGTGCCACCAGCAGTTCCAGGGGAGCGGGGGAGACCCAGTACTTC. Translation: CATSSSRGAGETQYF.

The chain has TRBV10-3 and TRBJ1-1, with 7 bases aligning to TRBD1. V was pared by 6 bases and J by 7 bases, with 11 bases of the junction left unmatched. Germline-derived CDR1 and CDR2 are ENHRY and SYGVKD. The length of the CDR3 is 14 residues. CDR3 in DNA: TGTGCCATCAGGGAAACGAGACAGGGAGTTGAAGCTTTCTTT. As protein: CAIRETRQGVEAFF.

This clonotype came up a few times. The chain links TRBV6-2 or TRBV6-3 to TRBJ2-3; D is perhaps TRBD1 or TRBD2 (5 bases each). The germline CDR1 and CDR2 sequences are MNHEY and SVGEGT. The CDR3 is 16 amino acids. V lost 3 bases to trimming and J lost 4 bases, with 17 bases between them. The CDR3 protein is CASSYVPGPLSDTQYF. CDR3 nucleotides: TGTGCCAGCAGTTATGTCCCGGGACCATTATCAGATACGCAGTATTTT.

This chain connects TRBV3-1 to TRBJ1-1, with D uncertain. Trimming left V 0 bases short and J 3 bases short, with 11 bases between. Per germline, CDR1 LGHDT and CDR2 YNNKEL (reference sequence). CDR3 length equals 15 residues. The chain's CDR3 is CASSQEVFGDTEAFF. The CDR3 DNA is TGTGCCAGCAGCCAAGAAGTTTTTGGGGACACTGAAGCTTTCTTT.

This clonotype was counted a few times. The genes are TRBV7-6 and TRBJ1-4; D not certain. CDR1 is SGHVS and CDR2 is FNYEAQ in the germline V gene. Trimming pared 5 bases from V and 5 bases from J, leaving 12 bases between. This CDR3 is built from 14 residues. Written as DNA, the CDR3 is TGTGCCAGCAGCGCGGGTTCTCCCAATGAAAAACTGTTTTTT. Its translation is CASSAGSPNEKLFF.

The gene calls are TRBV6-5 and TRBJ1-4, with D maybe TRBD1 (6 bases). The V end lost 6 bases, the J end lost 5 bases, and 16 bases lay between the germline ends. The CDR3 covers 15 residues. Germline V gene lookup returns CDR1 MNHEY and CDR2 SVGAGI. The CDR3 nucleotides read TGTGCCAGCAGGCGGAGGGGGAGCCAGAATGAAAAACTGTTTTTT. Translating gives CASRRRGSQNEKLFF.

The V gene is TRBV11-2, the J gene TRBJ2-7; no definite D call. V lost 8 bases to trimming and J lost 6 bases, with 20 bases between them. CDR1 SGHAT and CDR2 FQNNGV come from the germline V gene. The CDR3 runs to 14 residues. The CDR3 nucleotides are TGTGCCAGCTCCAAGGCGGCAGGTTTATCCGAGCAGTACTTC. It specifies CASSKAAGLSEQYF.

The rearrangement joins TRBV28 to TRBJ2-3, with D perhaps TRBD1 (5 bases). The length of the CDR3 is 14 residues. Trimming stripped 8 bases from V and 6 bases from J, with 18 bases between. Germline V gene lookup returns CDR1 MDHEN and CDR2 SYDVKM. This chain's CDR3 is CASGSYRQPDTQYF. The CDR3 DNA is TGTGCCAGCGGCTCGTACCGACAGCCGGATACGCAGTATTTT.

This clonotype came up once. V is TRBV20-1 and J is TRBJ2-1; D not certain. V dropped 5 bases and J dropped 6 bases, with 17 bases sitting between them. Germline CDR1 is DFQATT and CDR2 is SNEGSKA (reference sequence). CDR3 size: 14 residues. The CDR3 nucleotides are TGCAGTGCTCCCTCCCCGGGCGTGAGCAATGAGCAGTTCTTC. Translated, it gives CSAPSPGVSNEQFF.

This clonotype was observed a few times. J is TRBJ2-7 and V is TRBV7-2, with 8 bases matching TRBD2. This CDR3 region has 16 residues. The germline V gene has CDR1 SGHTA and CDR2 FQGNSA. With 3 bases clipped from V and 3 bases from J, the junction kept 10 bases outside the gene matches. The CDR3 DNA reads TGTGCCAGCAGCTTGGACCGGGGGGGGGTCGACTACGAGCAGTACTTC. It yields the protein CASSLDRGGVDYEQYF.

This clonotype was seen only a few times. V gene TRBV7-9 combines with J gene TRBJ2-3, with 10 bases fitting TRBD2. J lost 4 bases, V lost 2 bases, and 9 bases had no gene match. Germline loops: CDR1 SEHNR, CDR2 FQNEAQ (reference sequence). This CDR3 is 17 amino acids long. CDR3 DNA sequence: TGTGCCAGCAGCTTACGGGCTAGCGGGGGTCCTTCAGATACGCAGTATTTT. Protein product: CASSLRASGGPSDTQYF.

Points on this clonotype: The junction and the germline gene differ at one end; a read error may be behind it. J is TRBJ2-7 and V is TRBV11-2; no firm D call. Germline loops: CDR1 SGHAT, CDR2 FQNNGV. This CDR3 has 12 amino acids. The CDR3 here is CASSLGADPVSF. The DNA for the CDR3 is TGTGCCAGCAGCTTAGGTGCGGATCCGGTCTCCTTC.

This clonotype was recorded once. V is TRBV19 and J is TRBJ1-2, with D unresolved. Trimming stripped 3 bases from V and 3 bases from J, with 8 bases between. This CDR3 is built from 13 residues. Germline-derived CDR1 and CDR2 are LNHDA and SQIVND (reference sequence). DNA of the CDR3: TGTGCCAGTAGTATCTGGGGTGACTATGGCTACACCTTC. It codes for CASSIWGDYGYTF.

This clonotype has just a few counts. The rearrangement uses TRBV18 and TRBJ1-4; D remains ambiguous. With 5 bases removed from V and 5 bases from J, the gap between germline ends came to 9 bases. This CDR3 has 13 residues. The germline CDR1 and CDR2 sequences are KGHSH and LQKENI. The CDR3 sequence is CASSEAGNEKLFF. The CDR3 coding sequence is TGTGCCAGCTCAGAGGCCGGAAATGAAAAACTGTTTTTT.

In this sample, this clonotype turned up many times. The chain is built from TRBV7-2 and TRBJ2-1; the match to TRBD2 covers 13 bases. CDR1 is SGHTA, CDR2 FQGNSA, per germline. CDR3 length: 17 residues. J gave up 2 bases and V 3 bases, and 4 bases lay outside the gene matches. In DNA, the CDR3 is TGTGCCAGCAGCTTGACTAGCGGGAGGATTCCCTACAATGAGCAGTTCTTC. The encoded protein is CASSLTSGRIPYNEQFF.

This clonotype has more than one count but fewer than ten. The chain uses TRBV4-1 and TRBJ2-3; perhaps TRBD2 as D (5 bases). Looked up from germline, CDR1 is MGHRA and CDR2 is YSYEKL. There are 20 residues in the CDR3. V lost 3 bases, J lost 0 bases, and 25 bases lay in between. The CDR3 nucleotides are TGCGCCAGCAGCCACCCCTCTGGAGTAGCGCGAGCCTCTAGCACAGATACGCAGTATTTT. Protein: CASSHPSGVARASSTDTQYF.

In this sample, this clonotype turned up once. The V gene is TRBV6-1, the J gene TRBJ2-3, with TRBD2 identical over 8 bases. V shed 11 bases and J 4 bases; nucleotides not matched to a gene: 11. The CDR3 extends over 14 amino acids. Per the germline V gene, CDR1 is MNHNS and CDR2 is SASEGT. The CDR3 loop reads CAASTRGAPDTQYF. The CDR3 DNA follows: TGTGCCGCCAGCACGCGGGGGGCCCCAGATACGCAGTATTTT.

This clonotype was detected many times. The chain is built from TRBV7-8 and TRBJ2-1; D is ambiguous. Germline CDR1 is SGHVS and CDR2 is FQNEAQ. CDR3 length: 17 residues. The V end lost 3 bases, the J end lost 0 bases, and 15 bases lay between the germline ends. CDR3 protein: CASSLVLSSSSYNEQFF. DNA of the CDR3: TGTGCCAGCAGCTTGGTACTTAGCAGTAGCTCCTACAATGAGCAGTTCTTC.

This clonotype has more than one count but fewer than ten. The CDR3 nucleotides are TGCGCCAGCAGCTTGTATGGGGACAGCGGGGAAAAACTGTTTTTT. Residues: CASSLYGDSGEKLFF. The gene calls are TRBV5-1 and TRBJ1-4; the match to TRBD1 covers 7 bases. The CDR3 sequence is 15 residues long. Losses at the gene ends were 1 base for V and 8 bases for J; bases not matched to a gene: 8. Germline lookup yields CDR1 SGHRS and CDR2 YFSETQ. Together with reference TRBV5-1 and TRBJ1-4, the CDR3 gives the full variable domain: KAGVTQTPRYLIKTRGQQVTLSCSPISGHRSVSWYQQTPGQGLQFLFEYFSETQRNKGNFPGRFSGRQFSNSRSEMNVSTLELGDSALYLCASSLYGDSGEKLFFGSGTQLSVL.

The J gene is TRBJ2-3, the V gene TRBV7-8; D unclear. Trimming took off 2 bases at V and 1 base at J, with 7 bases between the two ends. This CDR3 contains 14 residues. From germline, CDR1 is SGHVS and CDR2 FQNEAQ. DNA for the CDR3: TGTGCCAGCAGCTTAACACGTCGCACAGATACGCAGTATTTT. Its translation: CASSLTRRTDTQYF.

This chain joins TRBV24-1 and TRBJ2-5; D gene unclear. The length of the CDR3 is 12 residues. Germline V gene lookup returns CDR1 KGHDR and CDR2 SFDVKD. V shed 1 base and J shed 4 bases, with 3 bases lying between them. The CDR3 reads CATSDFRETQYF. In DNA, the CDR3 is TGTGCCACCAGTGATTTTAGAGAGACCCAGTACTTC.

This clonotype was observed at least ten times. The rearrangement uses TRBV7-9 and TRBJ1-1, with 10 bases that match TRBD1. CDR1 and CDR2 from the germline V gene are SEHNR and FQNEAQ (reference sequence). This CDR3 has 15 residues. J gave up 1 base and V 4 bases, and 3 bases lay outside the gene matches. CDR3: CASSSWDRGNTEAFF. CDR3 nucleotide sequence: TGTGCCAGCAGCTCGTGGGACAGGGGGAACACTGAAGCTTTCTTT.